This T cell receptor (beta chain) was sequenced in a study of neurological immune-mediated disorders. General study points: Phylogenetic grouping assigned the repertoires of 18 of 34 multiple sclerosis patients to one related-CDR3 cluster, which constitutes a possible signature. While HTLV-1-associated myelopathy showed the greatest TCR clonal expansion, multiple sclerosis showed the least, falling below healthy controls.

The CDR3 loop spans 14 amino acids. Trimming removed 5 bases from V and 4 bases from J, with 15 bases in between. Germline V gene data show CDR1 as SGHDT and CDR2 as YYEEEE. This clonotype was detected ten times or more. As yet, its antigen is unknown. TCRdb re-derived calls from the 5' RACE reads in MiXCR, one entry per CDR3 protein. The profile shows about 88,000 distinct CDR3 sequences, 3.5% of them singletons. This TCR derives from a woman aged 18 to 35 with multiple sclerosis. Sequencing input: PBMCs. V gene TRBV5-6 combines with J gene TRBJ1-2, with D uncertain. This CDR3 reads CASSGVGRFYGYTF. As DNA, the CDR3 is TGTGCCAGCAGTGGGGTCGGACGGTTCTATGGCTACACCTTC. Using reference TRBV5-6 and TRBJ1-2 for the parts outside the CDR3, the full variable domain is DAGVTQSPTHLIKTRGQQVTLRCSPKSGHDTVSWYQQALGQGPQFIFQYYEEEERQRGNFPDRFSGHQFPNYSSELNVNALLLGDSALYLCASSGVGRFYGYTFGSGTRLTVV.